Below, 14 T cell receptor beta chains from the same sample are listed, as sequenced in a study of T cells in Graves' hyperthyroidism and ophthalmopathy. The source material, RNA transcripts, was used to amplify TCR beta CDR3 regions. Initially, a first-round RT-PCR of the TCR CDR3 employed the HTBI primer set. Each CDR3 protein is one row after TCRdb ran MiXCR on the multiplex PCR reads. The table records approximately 640,000 distinct CDR3 sequences, about 45% of them present only once. Sample: peripheral blood or thyroid tissue (not recorded which). The receptors were sampled from an adult man with Graves' disease, either hyperthyroidism or ophthalmopathy (not recorded which).

Only a few counts were recorded for this clonotype. The chain recombines TRBV5-1 with TRBJ1-5, with D uncertain. The CDR3 covers 15 residues. Germline CDR1 reads SGHRS; CDR2 reads YFSETQ. V lost 2 bases and J lost 3, with 12 bases in between. The CDR3 loop reads CASSLGSSNNQPQHF. The CDR3 bases are TGCGCCAGCAGCTTAGGATCTTCTAACAATCAGCCCCAGCATTTT.

This clonotype was picked up a small number of times. The chain has TRBV9 and TRBJ2-5; tentatively, D is TRBD2 (7 bases). This CDR3 is 19 amino acids long. The V end lost 0 bases, the J end lost 2 bases, and 23 bases lay between the germline ends. CDR1 is SGDLS, CDR2 YYNGEE, per germline. CDR3 loop: CASSVGPGGRPYSQETQYF. CDR3 DNA sequence: TGTGCCAGCAGCGTAGGTCCGGGGGGCCGACCATACTCTCAAGAGACCCAGTACTTC.

V usage is TRBV25-1 and J usage is TRBJ1-2, with 7 bases matching TRBD1. The CDR3 has 17 residues. With 3 bases clipped from V and 0 bases from J, the junction kept 10 bases outside the gene matches. The germline gives CDR1 MGHDK, CDR2 SYGVNS. Written as DNA, the CDR3 is TGTGCCAGCAGTGAGCCCCGACAGGGATCAACTAACTATGGCTACACCTTC. It yields the protein CASSEPRQGSTNYGYTF.

V is TRBV7-2 and J is TRBJ2-7; a weak D match, TRBD1 (6 bases). The CDR3 runs to 15 residues. Germline lookup yields CDR1 SGHTA and CDR2 FQGNSA. Trimming left V 5 bases short and J 2 bases short, with 16 bases between. CDR3 amino acids: CASSVLDSETYEQYF. The CDR3 DNA sequence: TGTGCCAGCAGCGTTCTGGACAGCGAAACCTACGAGCAGTACTTC. The variable domain in full, with the rest retrieved from reference TRBV7-2 and TRBJ2-7, is GAGVSQSPSNKVTEKGKDVELRCDPISGHTALYWYRQSLGQGLEFLIYFQGNSAPDKSGLPSDRFSAERTGGSVSTLTIQRTQQEDSAVYLCASSVLDSETYEQYFGPGTRLTVT.

At least ten counts were recorded for this clonotype. The chain is built from TRBV20-1 and TRBJ1-5; 7 bases line up with TRBD1. Trimming cost V 3 bases and J 4 bases; bases outside gene matches: 9. CDR3 length equals 15 residues. In germline, CDR1 is DFQATT, CDR2 SNEGSKA (reference sequence). CDR3 coding DNA: TGCAGTGCTAGCTCGACGGGACAGCCTAATCAGCCCCAGCATTTT. This translates into CSASSTGQPNQPQHF.

On this clonotype itself: The CDR3 ends on some other residue instead of the conserved phenylalanine or tryptophan, so this is likely a read error. The chain joins TRBV7-9 to TRBJ2-5; tentative D call: TRBD2 (5 bases). This CDR3 has 17 residues. V was cut by 1 base and J by 2 bases, with 17 bases left in between. The germline V gene encodes CDR1 SEHNR and CDR2 FQNEAQ (reference sequence). CDR3: CASSLGRGPHGQETQYL. DNA for the CDR3: TGTGCCAGCAGCTTAGGGCGAGGGCCACACGGGCAAGAGACCCAGTACCTC.

With respect to this clonotype: The junction shows a germline mismatch at one end, possibly a read error. The chain uses TRBV10-3 and TRBJ2-2; TRBD2 matches 12 bases. This CDR3 contains 12 residues. Germline assignment: CDR1 ENHRY and CDR2 SYGVKD. CDR3 protein: CAISVTSGGLFF. The CDR3 nucleotides are TGTGCCATCAGTGTGACTAGCGGGGGGCTGTTTTTT.

This CDR3 reads CASSQDGPGLAGGGETQYF. CDR3 DNA sequence: TGCGCCAGCAGCCAAGATGGCCCGGGACTAGCGGGAGGAGGGGAGACCCAGTACTTC. V usage is TRBV4-1 and J usage is TRBJ2-5; TRBD2 aligns across 15 bases. The CDR3 has 19 residues. Trimming at V came to 0 bases and at J to 5 bases, leaving 10 bases not matched to a gene. The germline gives CDR1 MGHRA, CDR2 YSYEKL.

This chain uses TRBV10-3 with TRBJ1-2; 7 bases match TRBD1. The CDR3 covers 15 residues. V lost 6 bases, J lost 7 bases, and 14 bases stayed unmatched. CDR1 is ENHRY, CDR2 SYGVKD, per germline. The CDR3 DNA reads TGTGCCATCAGCGGCGCAGGGGGGCGAAGGGGTGGCTACACCTTC. The encoded protein is CAISGAGGRRGGYTF.

On this clonotype: This sequence may be a read error, since a much larger clone differs from it by one base. The CDR3 DNA is TGTGCCAGCAGCTACGAGACCTACGAGCAGTACTTC. Its translation is CASSYETYEQYF. The V and J genes are TRBV7-2 and TRBJ2-5; D uncertain. The DNA end lines up better with TRBJ2-7; the J call may be wrong. The CDR3 extends over 12 amino acids. CDR1 SGHTA and CDR2 FQGNSA come from the germline V gene.

The CDR3 DNA is TGCGCCAGCAGCAGGGACAGCCGCACCGGGGAGCTGTTTTTT. Protein product: CASSRDSRTGELFF. The chain employs TRBV5-1 and TRBJ2-2, with 7 nucleotides matching TRBD1. V was pared by 4 bases and J by 4 bases, with 4 bases of the junction left unmatched. The germline V gene has CDR1 SGHRS and CDR2 YFSETQ. The CDR3 loop spans 14 amino acids. Full variable domain (missing parts from reference TRBV5-1 and TRBJ2-2): KAGVTQTPRYLIKTRGQQVTLSCSPISGHRSVSWYQQTPGQGLQFLFEYFSETQRNKGNFPGRFSGRQFSNSRSEMNVSTLELGDSALYLCASSRDSRTGELFFGEGSRLTVL.

This clonotype appeared a few times. In DNA form, the CDR3 reads TGTGCCAGCAGCTTAGGGTTGGGGTTTCAGCCCCAGCATTTT. Encoded protein: CASSLGLGFQPQHF. This chain uses TRBV11-2 with TRBJ1-5; D gene unclear. This CDR3 is built from 14 residues. The germline V gene encodes CDR1 SGHAT and CDR2 FQNNGV. The ends were cut back, 1 base at V and 6 bases at J, with 10 bases in the middle.

This chain uses TRBV2 with TRBJ1-2; no reliable D call. The V gene's germline CDR1 is SNHLY and CDR2 FYNNEI. This CDR3 is built from 14 residues. V gave up 4 bases and J gave up 1 base, with 10 bases separating them. The CDR3 nucleotides read TGTGCCAGCAGTGTGTCGAAGGGTAACTATGGCTACACCTTC. The encoded protein is CASSVSKGNYGYTF.

This clonotype was detected a few times. CDR3 region: CASRPGVRNTEAFF. CDR3 coding DNA: TGTGCCAGCAGGCCAGGGGTTAGGAACACTGAAGCTTTCTTT. The chain recombines TRBV2 with TRBJ1-1; the D gene is possibly TRBD1 (6 bases). The V end lost 6 bases, the J end lost 1 base, and 12 bases lay between the germline ends. The germline V gene has CDR1 SNHLY and CDR2 FYNNEI. The CDR3 is 14 amino acids.